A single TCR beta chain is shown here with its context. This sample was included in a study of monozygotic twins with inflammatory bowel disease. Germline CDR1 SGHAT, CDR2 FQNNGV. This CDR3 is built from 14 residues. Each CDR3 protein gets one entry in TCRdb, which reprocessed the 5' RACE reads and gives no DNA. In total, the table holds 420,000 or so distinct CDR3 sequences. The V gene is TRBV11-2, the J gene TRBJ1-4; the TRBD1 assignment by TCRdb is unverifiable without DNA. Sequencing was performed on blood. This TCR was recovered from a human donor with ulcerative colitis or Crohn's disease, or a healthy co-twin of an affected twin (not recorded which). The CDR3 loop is CASSLDWTVEKLFF.